The T cell receptor (beta chain) under discussion was sequenced for a study of OX40 agonist ivuxolimab in advanced cancers. Some clones are missing from TCRdb's copy, which holds only in-frame ones; the method was immunoSEQ multiplex PCR. The sample has 75,000 to 95,000 clones, 75% to 90% seen once. The CDR3 covers 13 residues. Germline V CDR1 and CDR2: MNHNS, SASEGT. V was cut by 3 bases and J by 2 bases, with 5 bases left in between. Specimen: CD4+ or CD8+ T cells sorted from blood, collected in a trial of the OX40 agonist ivuxolimab. The chain uses TRBV6-1 and TRBJ1-5; unclear D gene. The sequence came from an adult with an advanced solid tumor such as melanoma, head and neck, liver or kidney cancer. In DNA form, the CDR3 reads TGTGCCAGCAGTGAGTCAGGCAATCAGCCCCAGCATTTT. This sequence encodes CASSESGNQPQHF.